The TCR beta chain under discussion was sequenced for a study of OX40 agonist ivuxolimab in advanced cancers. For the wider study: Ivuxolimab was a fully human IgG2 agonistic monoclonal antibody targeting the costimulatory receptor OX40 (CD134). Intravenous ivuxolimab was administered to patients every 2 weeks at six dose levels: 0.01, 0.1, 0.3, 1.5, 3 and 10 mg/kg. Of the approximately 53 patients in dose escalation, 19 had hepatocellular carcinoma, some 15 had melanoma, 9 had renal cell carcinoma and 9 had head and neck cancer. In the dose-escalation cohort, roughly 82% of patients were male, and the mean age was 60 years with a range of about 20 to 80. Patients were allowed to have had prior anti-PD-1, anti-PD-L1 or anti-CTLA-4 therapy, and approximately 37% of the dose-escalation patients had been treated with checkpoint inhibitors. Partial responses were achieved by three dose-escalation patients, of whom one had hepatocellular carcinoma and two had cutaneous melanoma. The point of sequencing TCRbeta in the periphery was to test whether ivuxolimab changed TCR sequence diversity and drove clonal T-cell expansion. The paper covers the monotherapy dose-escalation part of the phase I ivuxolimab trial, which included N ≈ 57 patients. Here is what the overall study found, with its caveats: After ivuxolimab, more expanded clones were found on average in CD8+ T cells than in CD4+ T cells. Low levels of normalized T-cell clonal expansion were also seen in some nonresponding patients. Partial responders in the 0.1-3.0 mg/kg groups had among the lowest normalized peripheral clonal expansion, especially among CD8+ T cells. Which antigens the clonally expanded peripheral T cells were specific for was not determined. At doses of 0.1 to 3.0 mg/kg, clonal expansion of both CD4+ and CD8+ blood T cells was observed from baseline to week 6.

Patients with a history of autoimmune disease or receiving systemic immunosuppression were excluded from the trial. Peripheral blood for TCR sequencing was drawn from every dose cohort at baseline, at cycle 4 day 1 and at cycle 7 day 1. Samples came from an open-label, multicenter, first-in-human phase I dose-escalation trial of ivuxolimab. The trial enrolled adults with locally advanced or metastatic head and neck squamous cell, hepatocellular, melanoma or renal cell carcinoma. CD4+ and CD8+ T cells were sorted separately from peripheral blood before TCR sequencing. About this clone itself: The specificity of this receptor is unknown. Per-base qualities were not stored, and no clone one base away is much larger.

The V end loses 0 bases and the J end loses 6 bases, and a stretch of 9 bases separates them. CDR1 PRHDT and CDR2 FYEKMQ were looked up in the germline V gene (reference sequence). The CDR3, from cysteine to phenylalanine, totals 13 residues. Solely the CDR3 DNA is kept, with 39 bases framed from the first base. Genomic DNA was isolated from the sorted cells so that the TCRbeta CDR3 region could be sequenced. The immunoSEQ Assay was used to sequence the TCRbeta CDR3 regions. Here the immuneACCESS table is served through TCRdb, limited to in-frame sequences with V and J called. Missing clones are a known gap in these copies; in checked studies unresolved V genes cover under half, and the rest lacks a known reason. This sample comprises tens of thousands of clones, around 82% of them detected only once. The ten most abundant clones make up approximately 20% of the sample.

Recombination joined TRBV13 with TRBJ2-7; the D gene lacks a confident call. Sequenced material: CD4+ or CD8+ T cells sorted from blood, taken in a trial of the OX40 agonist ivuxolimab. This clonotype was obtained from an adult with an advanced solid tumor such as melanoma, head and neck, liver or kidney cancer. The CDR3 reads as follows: CASSLGSPSEQYF. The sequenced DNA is TGTGCCAGCAGCTTAGGTTCTCCCTCCGAGCAGTACTTC.